This T cell receptor beta chain came from a study of CD8 T cells in ankylosing spondylitis. General study results and limits: A TCR beta motif of about eight highly homologous variants seemed to mark ankylosing spondylitis blood. A subset of motif variants has previously been described in the synovial fluid and blood of reactive arthritis. Significantly higher representation of disease-linked clones was reported for matched ankylosing spondylitis synovial fluid. The disease-linked clones had a CD8+ phenotype and low blood frequencies.

This CDR3 contains 13 residues. The ends were cut back, 8 bases at V and 5 bases at J, with 13 bases in the middle. Germline V CDR1 and CDR2: MDHEN, SYDVKM. Preparation of TCR beta libraries was done by quantitative 5'-RACE with molecular barcodes. Each CDR3 protein is one row after TCRdb ran MiXCR on the 5' RACE reads. The table records roughly 700,000 distinct CDR3 sequences, around 20% of them present only once. Regarding this clonotype: Its antigen remains unidentified.

This receptor was obtained from a male donor with ankylosing spondylitis. The chain joins TRBV28 to TRBJ2-1; no clear D. Source material: blood, either unsorted or a sorted T cell fraction (not recorded which). The CDR3 nucleotides are TGTGCCAGCGGCTCCGTAAGTGACAATGAGCAGTTCTTC. Its protein product is CASGSVSDNEQFF.